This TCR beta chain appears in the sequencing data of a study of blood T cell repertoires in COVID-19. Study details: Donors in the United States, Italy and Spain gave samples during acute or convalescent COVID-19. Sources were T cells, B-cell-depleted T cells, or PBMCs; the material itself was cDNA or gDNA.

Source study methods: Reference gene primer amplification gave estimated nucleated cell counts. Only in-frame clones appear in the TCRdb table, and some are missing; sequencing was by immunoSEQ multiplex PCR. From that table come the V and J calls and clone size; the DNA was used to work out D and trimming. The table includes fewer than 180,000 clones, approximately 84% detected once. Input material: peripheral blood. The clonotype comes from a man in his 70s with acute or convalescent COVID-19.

CDR3 sequence reads: CASSPRRQGSDTGELFF. The CDR3 bases are TGTGCCAGCTCACCAAGGAGACAGGGCAGCGACACCGGGGAGCTGTTTTTT. The chain is built from TRBV18 and TRBJ2-2; 7 bases align to TRBD1. The CDR3 is 17 residues long. V shed 2 bases and J 3 bases; nucleotides not matched to a gene: 9. Germline V gene data show CDR1 as KGHSH and CDR2 as LQKENI.